One sample yielded the 8 T cell receptor beta chains listed below, sequenced in a study of cytomegalovirus exposure and HLA in healthy donors. Primers: 60 Vbeta forward and 13 Jbeta reverse. Assay used: immunoSEQ multiplex PCR; TCRdb lists only in-frame clones, some missing. Among 150,000 to 200,000 clones listed, almost 80% were seen once. The material sequenced was PBMCs. These receptors all come from a man aged 40-50 years in good health and CMV-seropositive.

Written as DNA, the CDR3 is TGTGCCAGCAGTGAGAGGCGGAACAATCAGCCCCAGCATTTT. It codes for CASSERRNNQPQHF. The chain is built from TRBV2 and TRBJ1-5; D uncertain. Germline CDR1 SNHLY, CDR2 FYNNEI. This CDR3 region has 14 residues. Deletions cut 3 bases from V and 3 bases from J, with 9 bases between.

The chain has TRBV5-4 and TRBJ1-2; possibly TRBD1 for D (6 bases). V shed 1 base and J shed 8 bases, with 12 bases lying between them. Germline V gives CDR1 SGHNT, CDR2 YYREEE (reference sequence). This CDR3 is built from 13 residues. The CDR3 loop reads CASSLMQGLGYTF. In nucleotides, the CDR3 is TGTGCCAGCAGCTTGATGCAGGGGCTAGGCTACACCTTC.

The genes are TRBV19 and TRBJ2-2; 9 bases are shared with TRBD1. The V segment lost 6 bases and the J segment 4 bases; nucleotides outside the gene matches: 3. Per the germline V gene, CDR1 is LNHDA and CDR2 is SQIVND (reference sequence). The CDR3 is 14 residues long. CDR3 amino acids: CASRQGASTGELFF. The CDR3 coding sequence is TGTGCCAGTAGACAGGGGGCAAGCACCGGGGAGCTGTTTTTT.

CDR3 in amino acids: CASSTGPTNEKLFF. The CDR3 DNA follows: TGTGCCAGCAGTACAGGTCCTACTAATGAAAAACTGTTTTTT. This chain uses TRBV28 with TRBJ1-4; the D gene is possibly TRBD1 (5 bases). Per germline, CDR1 MDHEN and CDR2 SYDVKM. The CDR3 contains 14 residues. With 5 bases removed from V and 2 bases from J, the gap between germline ends came to 9 bases.

This clone was picked up a small number of times. V is TRBV28 and J is TRBJ2-7; the match to TRBD2 covers 11 bases. CDR1 and CDR2 (germline): MDHEN, SYDVKM. The V segment lost 6 bases and the J segment 7 bases; nucleotides outside the gene matches: 11. This CDR3 has 15 residues. CDR3 in amino acids: CASSPTSGSTEEQYF. CDR3 in DNA: TGTGCCAGCAGCCCCACTAGCGGGAGTACGGAAGAGCAGTACTTC.

In its sample, this clone was seen once. This chain connects TRBV18 to TRBJ1-2; D is uncertain. V was pared by 4 bases and J by 4 bases, with 10 bases between. The germline CDR1 and CDR2 sequences are KGHSH and LQKENI. This CDR3 spans 13 amino acids. The CDR3 DNA is TGTGCCAGCTCACTCCAACGGGGCTATGGCTACACCTTC. Encoded protein: CASSLQRGYGYTF.

The chain carries TRBV5-1 and TRBJ2-1, with 7 bases aligning to TRBD2. The CDR3 is 15 residues long. Per the germline V gene, CDR1 is SGHRS and CDR2 is YFSETQ. J was trimmed by 9 bases and V by 0 bases; bases with no gene match: 9. CDR3 residues: CASSLDERDAAEQFF. DNA of the CDR3: TGCGCCAGCAGCTTGGATGAGCGGGATGCCGCTGAGCAGTTCTTC.

CDR3 sequence: CASSPIGGSGEETQYF. In nucleotides, the CDR3 is TGTGCCAGCTCACCGATCGGTGGCTCCGGGGAAGAGACCCAGTACTTC. This sequence joins TRBV18 and TRBJ2-5, with D maybe TRBD2 (5 bases). V was cut by 3 bases and J by 3 bases, with 17 bases left in between. Germline CDR1 KGHSH, CDR2 LQKENI. The CDR3 has 16 amino acids.